This T cell receptor beta chain emerged from a study of tumor-infiltrating lymphocytes in primary liver carcinoma. TCR beta cDNA was reverse-transcribed from approximately 0.45 ug of total RNA. The reaction used a constant-region primer and ProtoScript II reverse transcriptase. Slightly modified ARM-PCR served as the procedure for the TCR beta libraries. These libraries came from three rounds of nested multiplex PCR. TCRdb re-derived calls from the multiplex PCR reads in MiXCR, one entry per CDR3 protein. The table has under 200,000 distinct CDR3 sequences, approximately 80% seen once; the top ten hold 15% to 20%. Unsorted bulk tissue, roughly 20-32 mg of it, served as the source for co-extraction of RNA and DNA. The sequencing input was tumor tissue from primary liver carcinoma. This receptor was identified in a man aged 40-49 years with primary liver carcinoma and hepatitis B virus infection.

The CDR3 DNA sequence: TGCAGCGTTGATTCTCAGCGAGAGGGCTACAATGAGCAGTTCTTC. Translated, it gives CSVDSQREGYNEQFF. The chain employs TRBV29-1 and TRBJ2-1, with D tentatively TRBD2 (5 bases). Germline CDR1 is SQVTM and CDR2 is ANQGSEA. Trimming took 3 bases from V and 3 from J, leaving 15 bases between them. This CDR3 comprises 15 residues.